This is a list of T cell receptor beta chains from one sample in a study of blood T cell repertoires in COVID-19. Profiling relied on immunoSEQ multiplex PCR, and the TCRdb table lists in-frame clones only, not all of them. The sample has 150,000 to 200,000 clones, less than 80% seen once. The sequenced sample consisted of PBMCs or T cells enriched from blood (not recorded which). These receptors were taken from a woman in her 70s in a cohort exposed to, infected with or recovered from COVID-19 (not recorded which). The CDR3 runs from the conserved cysteine through the conserved F or W. The order of the fields is J gene, CDR3 length, V gene, D gene, clone size, CDR3 DNA, CDR3 protein. A D gene is named only where the DNA matches it firmly. For some rows the clone size is stated as once, few or many, or as a class when expanded; others skip it.

j_call: TRBJ2-1
cdr3_length: 15
v_call: TRBV11-2
d_call: TRBD1
clone_size: -
cdr3_nt: TGTGCCAGCAGCTTGGGGGGACAGGGCTACAATGAGCAGTTCTTC
cdr3_aa: CASSLGGQGYNEQFF

j_call: TRBJ2-1
cdr3_length: 15
v_call: TRBV19
d_call: TRBD1
clone_size: -
cdr3_nt: TGTGCCAGTAGTACCCGACAGGGGGCAAGCAATGAGCAGTTCTTC
cdr3_aa: CASSTRQGASNEQFF

j_call: TRBJ2-5
cdr3_length: 15
v_call: TRBV5-4
d_call: TRBD2
clone_size: -
cdr3_nt: TGTGCCAGCAGCTTTTCGGGGGGGCTCCAAGAGACCCAGTACTTC
cdr3_aa: CASSFSGGLQETQYF

j_call: TRBJ1-1
cdr3_length: 15
v_call: TRBV5-1
d_call: TRBD1
clone_size: few
cdr3_nt: TGCGCCAGCAGCTCGGGACAGGGAATGGGCACTGAAGCTTTCTTT
cdr3_aa: CASSSGQGMGTEAFF

j_call: TRBJ2-5
cdr3_length: 12
v_call: TRBV27
d_call: -
clone_size: -
cdr3_nt: TGTGCCAGCAGTTTTACGGGAGAGACCCAGTACTTC
cdr3_aa: CASSFTGETQYF

j_call: TRBJ2-3
cdr3_length: 13
v_call: TRBV3-1/TRBV3-2
d_call: -
clone_size: -
cdr3_nt: TGTGCCAGCAGCCAAAGGGGGGGCGATACGCAGTATTTT
cdr3_aa: CASSQRGGDTQYF

j_call: TRBJ2-5
cdr3_length: 16
v_call: TRBV4-1
d_call: TRBD2
clone_size: -
cdr3_nt: TGCGCCAGCAGCCAAGGGACTAGCGGAAACCAAGAGACCCAGTACTTC
cdr3_aa: CASSQGTSGNQETQYF

j_call: TRBJ2-3
cdr3_length: 19
v_call: TRBV30
d_call: TRBD2
clone_size: -
cdr3_nt: TGTGCCTGGAGTTACATCCCCGGGCTAGCGGGAGCGGTCACAGATACGCAGTATTTT
cdr3_aa: CAWSYIPGLAGAVTDTQYF

j_call: TRBJ1-5
cdr3_length: 16
v_call: TRBV6-1
d_call: -
clone_size: -
cdr3_nt: TGTGCCAGCAGTGTCCTTCAGGGATATAGCAATCAGCCCCAGCATTTT
cdr3_aa: CASSVLQGYSNQPQHF

j_call: TRBJ2-7
cdr3_length: 16
v_call: TRBV28
d_call: TRBD2
clone_size: -
cdr3_nt: TGTGCCAGCAGTTTAATGGGGACTAGCGGGAGGGATGAGCAGTACTTC
cdr3_aa: CASSLMGTSGRDEQYF

j_call: TRBJ2-2
cdr3_length: 13
v_call: TRBV11-1
d_call: -
clone_size: -
cdr3_nt: TGTGCCAGCAGCTCCAGAAACACCGGGGAGCTGTTTTTT
cdr3_aa: CASSSRNTGELFF

j_call: TRBJ2-1
cdr3_length: 14
v_call: TRBV27
d_call: TRBD1
clone_size: -
cdr3_nt: TGTGCCAGCAGTCAACAGGGGGCGAACGGTGAGCAGTTCTTC
cdr3_aa: CASSQQGANGEQFF

j_call: TRBJ2-1
cdr3_length: 15
v_call: TRBV3-1/TRBV3-2
d_call: -
clone_size: -
cdr3_nt: TGTGCCAGCAGCCCGCGGGTTGTGGTGGGGAGTGAGCAGTTCTTC
cdr3_aa: CASSPRVVVGSEQFF

j_call: TRBJ1-5
cdr3_length: 13
v_call: TRBV19
d_call: TRBD1
clone_size: -
cdr3_nt: TGTGCCAGTAGGGGGACAGGGGGTCAGCCCCAGCATTTT
cdr3_aa: CASRGTGGQPQHF

j_call: TRBJ2-1
cdr3_length: 13
v_call: TRBV27
d_call: TRBD1
clone_size: many
cdr3_nt: TGTGCCAGCAGTCAAACAGGGGTACGGGAGCAGTTCTTC
cdr3_aa: CASSQTGVREQFF

j_call: TRBJ1-1
cdr3_length: 13
v_call: TRBV5-1
d_call: -
clone_size: -
cdr3_nt: TGCGCCAGCAGGGAACAGGGGAACACTGAAGCTTTCTTT
cdr3_aa: CASREQGNTEAFF

j_call: TRBJ2-5
cdr3_length: 13
v_call: TRBV4-3
d_call: -
clone_size: -
cdr3_nt: TGCGCCAGCAGCCAAGACCTACAGGAGACCCAGTACTTC
cdr3_aa: CASSQDLQETQYF

j_call: TRBJ1-1
cdr3_length: 16
v_call: TRBV24-1
d_call: TRBD1
clone_size: -
cdr3_nt: TGTGCCACCATTGTGACAGGGTCTACTCAGAACACTGAAGCTTTCTTT
cdr3_aa: CATIVTGSTQNTEAFF

j_call: TRBJ1-5
cdr3_length: 20
v_call: TRBV23-1
d_call: TRBD1
clone_size: -
cdr3_nt: TGCGCCAGCAGTCAACCGGATTCCGGGACAGGGCTGCAGAGCAATCAGCCCCAGCATTTT
cdr3_aa: CASSQPDSGTGLQSNQPQHF

j_call: TRBJ2-2
cdr3_length: 17
v_call: TRBV7-3
d_call: TRBD2
clone_size: -
cdr3_nt: TGTGCCAGCAGCCGCACTAGCGGGGGCCCGAACACCGGGGAGCTGTTTTTT
cdr3_aa: CASSRTSGGPNTGELFF

j_call: TRBJ1-5
cdr3_length: 19
v_call: TRBV4-1
d_call: -
clone_size: -
cdr3_nt: TGCGCCAGCAGCCAGGGTCCCCCCCAGGGAAGATTTAGCAATCAGCCCCAGCATTTT
cdr3_aa: CASSQGPPQGRFSNQPQHF

j_call: TRBJ1-4
cdr3_length: 14
v_call: TRBV9
d_call: -
clone_size: few
cdr3_nt: TGTGCCAGCAGCGCGACCCTAGATTACGAAAAACTGTTTTTT
cdr3_aa: CASSATLDYEKLFF

j_call: TRBJ1-1
cdr3_length: 15
v_call: TRBV10-2
d_call: TRBD1
clone_size: once
cdr3_nt: TGCGCCAGCAGTGAACTGGGACAGGAAAACACTGAAGCTTTCTTT
cdr3_aa: CASSELGQENTEAFF

j_call: TRBJ1-5
cdr3_length: 15
v_call: TRBV19
d_call: -
clone_size: -
cdr3_nt: TGTGCCAGTAGTAACAGGGTTGGTAGCAATCAGCCCCAGCATTTT
cdr3_aa: CASSNRVGSNQPQHF

j_call: TRBJ1-2
cdr3_length: 13
v_call: TRBV28
d_call: TRBD1
clone_size: once
cdr3_nt: TGTGCCAGCAGTGGACAGGTCCAATATGGCTACACCTTC
cdr3_aa: CASSGQVQYGYTF

j_call: TRBJ2-3
cdr3_length: 16
v_call: TRBV5-4
d_call: TRBD2
clone_size: -
cdr3_nt: TGTGCCAGCAGCAAGGGACTAGCGGGAGTCTTAGATACGCAGTATTTT
cdr3_aa: CASSKGLAGVLDTQYF

j_call: TRBJ2-1
cdr3_length: 15
v_call: TRBV5-4
d_call: TRBD2
clone_size: -
cdr3_nt: TGTGCCAGCAGCCGAGCGGGAGGAAGCTACAATGAGCAGTTCTTC
cdr3_aa: CASSRAGGSYNEQFF

j_call: TRBJ1-6
cdr3_length: 15
v_call: TRBV13
d_call: -
clone_size: -
cdr3_nt: TGTGCCAGCAGCTTAGGGGGGCGGTATAATTCACCCCTCCACTTT
cdr3_aa: CASSLGGRYNSPLHF

j_call: TRBJ2-3
cdr3_length: 14
v_call: TRBV3-1/TRBV3-2
d_call: TRBD2
clone_size: -
cdr3_nt: TGTGCCAGCAGCCATCGGGAGGGGGCAGATACGCAGTATTTT
cdr3_aa: CASSHREGADTQYF

j_call: TRBJ1-1
cdr3_length: 15
v_call: TRBV3-1/TRBV3-2
d_call: -
clone_size: -
cdr3_nt: TGTGCCAGCAGCTCTCAGGGGTTTCGTGTCACTGAAGCTTTCTTT
cdr3_aa: CASSSQGFRVTEAFF

j_call: TRBJ1-1
cdr3_length: 14
v_call: TRBV2
d_call: -
clone_size: -
cdr3_nt: TGTGCCAGCAGTGTGGCGGCATCGGGGACTGAAGCTTTCTTT
cdr3_aa: CASSVAASGTEAFF